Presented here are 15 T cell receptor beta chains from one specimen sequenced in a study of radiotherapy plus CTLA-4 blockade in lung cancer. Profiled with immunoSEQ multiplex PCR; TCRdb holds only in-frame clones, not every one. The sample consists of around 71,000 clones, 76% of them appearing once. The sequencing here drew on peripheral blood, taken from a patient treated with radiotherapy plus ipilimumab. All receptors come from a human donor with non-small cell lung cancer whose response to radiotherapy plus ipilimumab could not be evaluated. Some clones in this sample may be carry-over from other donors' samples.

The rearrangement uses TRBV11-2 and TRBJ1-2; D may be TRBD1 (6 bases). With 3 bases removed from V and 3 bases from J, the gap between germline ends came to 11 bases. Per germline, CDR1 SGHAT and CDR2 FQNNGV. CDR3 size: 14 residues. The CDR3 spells CASSFGGQYYGYTF. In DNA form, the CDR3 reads TGTGCCAGCAGCTTCGGCGGACAGTACTATGGCTACACCTTC.

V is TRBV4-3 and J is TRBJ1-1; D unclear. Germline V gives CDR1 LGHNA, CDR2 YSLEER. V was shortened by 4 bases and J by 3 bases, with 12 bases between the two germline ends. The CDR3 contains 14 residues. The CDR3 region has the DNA TGCGCCAGCAGCCTCGAGGGTTCGGACACTGAAGCTTTCTTT. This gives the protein CASSLEGSDTEAFF.

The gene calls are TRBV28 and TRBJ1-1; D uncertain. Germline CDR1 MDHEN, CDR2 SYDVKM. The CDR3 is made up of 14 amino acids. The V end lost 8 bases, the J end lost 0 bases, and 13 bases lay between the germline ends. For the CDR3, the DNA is TGTGCCAGCTCCTACAGCCCAATGAACACTGAAGCTTTCTTT. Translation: CASSYSPMNTEAFF. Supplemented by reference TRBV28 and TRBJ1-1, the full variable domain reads DVKVTQSSRYLVKRTGEKVFLECVQDMDHENMFWYRQDPGLGLRLIYFSYDVKMKEKGDIPEGYSVSREKKERFSLILESASTNQTSMYLCASSYSPMNTEAFFGQGTRLTVV.

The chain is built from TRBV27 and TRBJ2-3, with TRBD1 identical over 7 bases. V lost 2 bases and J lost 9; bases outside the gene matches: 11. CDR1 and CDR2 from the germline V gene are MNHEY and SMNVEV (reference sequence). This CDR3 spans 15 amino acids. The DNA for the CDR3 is TGTGCCAGCAGTTTACAGGCCCCCTTACAGGGGACGCAGTATTTT. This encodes CASSLQAPLQGTQYF.

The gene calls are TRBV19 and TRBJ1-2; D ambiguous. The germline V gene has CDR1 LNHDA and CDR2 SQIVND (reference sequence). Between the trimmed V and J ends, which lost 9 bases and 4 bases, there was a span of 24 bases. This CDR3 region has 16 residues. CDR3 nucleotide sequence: TGTGCCAGCAGGCCGGTATCGGGGTACGGGGTCTATGGCTACACCTTC. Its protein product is CASRPVSGYGVYGYTF.

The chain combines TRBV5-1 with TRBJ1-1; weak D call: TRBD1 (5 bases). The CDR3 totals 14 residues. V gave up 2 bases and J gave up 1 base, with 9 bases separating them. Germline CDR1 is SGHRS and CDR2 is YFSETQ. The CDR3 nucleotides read TGCGCCAGCAGCTTTGGGGCGGCGAACACTGAAGCTTTCTTT. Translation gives CASSFGAANTEAFF. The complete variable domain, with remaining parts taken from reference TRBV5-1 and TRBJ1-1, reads KAGVTQTPRYLIKTRGQQVTLSCSPISGHRSVSWYQQTPGQGLQFLFEYFSETQRNKGNFPGRFSGRQFSNSRSEMNVSTLELGDSALYLCASSFGAANTEAFFGQGTRLTVV.

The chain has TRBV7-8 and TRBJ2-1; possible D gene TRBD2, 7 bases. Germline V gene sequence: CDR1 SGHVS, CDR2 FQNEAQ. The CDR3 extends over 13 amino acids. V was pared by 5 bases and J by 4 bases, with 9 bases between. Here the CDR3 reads CASSRGAYNEQFF. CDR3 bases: TGTGCCAGCAGCCGGGGGGCATACAATGAGCAGTTCTTC. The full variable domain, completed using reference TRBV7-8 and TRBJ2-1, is GAGVSQSPRYKVAKRGQDVALRCDPISGHVSLFWYQQALGQGPEFLTYFQNEAQLDKSGLPSDRFFAERPEGSVSTLKIQRTQQEDSAVYLCASSRGAYNEQFFGPGTRLTVL.

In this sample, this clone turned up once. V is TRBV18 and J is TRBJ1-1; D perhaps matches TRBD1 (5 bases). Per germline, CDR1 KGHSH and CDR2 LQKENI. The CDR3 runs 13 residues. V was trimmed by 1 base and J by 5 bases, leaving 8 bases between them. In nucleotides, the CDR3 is TGTGCCAGCTCACCACAGGGGCGAACTGAAGCTTTCTTT. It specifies CASSPQGRTEAFF.

DNA of the CDR3: TGTGCCAGCAGAGCTCATCCGGGACAGGGGAAACCCGGGGAGCTGTTTTTT. Translating it yields CASRAHPGQGKPGELFF. The J gene is TRBJ2-2, the V gene TRBV6-4, with TRBD1 matching 10 bases. This CDR3 spans 17 amino acids. From germline, CDR1 is MRHNA and CDR2 SNTAGT. The ends lost 6 bases at V and 6 bases at J; junction bases unmatched: 13.

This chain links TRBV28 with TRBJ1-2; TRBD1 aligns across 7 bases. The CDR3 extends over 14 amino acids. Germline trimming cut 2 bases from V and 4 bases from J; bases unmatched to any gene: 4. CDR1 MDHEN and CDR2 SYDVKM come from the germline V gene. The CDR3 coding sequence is TGTGCCAGCAGTTTAGGGGACAGCCGCTATGGCTACACCTTC. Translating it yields CASSLGDSRYGYTF.

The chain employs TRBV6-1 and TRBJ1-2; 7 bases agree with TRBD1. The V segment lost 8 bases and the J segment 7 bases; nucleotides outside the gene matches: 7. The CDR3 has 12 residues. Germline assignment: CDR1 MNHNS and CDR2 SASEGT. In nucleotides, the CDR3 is TGTGCCAGCCGCCCGACAGGGTCTGGCTACACCTTC. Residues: CASRPTGSGYTF.

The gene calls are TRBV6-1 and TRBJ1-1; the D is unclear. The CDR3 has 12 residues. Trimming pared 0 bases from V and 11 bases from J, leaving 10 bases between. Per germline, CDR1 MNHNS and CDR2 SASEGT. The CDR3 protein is CASSEARQKAFF. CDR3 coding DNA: TGTGCCAGCAGTGAAGCGCGGCAGAAGGCTTTCTTT.

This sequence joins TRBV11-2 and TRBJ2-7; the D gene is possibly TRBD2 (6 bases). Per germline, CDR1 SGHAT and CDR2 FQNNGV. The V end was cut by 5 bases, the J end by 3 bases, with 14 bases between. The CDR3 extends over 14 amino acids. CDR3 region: CASSLELGGYEQYF. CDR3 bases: TGTGCCAGCAGCCTCGAGCTGGGGGGCTACGAGCAGTACTTC.

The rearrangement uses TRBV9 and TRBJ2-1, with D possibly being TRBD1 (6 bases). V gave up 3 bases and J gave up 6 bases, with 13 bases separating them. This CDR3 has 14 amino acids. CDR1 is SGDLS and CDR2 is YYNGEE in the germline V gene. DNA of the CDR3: TGTGCCAGCAGCGACCACAGGACAGTCAATGAGCAGTTCTTC. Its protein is CASSDHRTVNEQFF.

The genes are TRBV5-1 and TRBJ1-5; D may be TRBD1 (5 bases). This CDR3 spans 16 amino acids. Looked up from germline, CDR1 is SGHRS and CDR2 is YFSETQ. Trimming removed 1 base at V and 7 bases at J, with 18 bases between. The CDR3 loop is CASSLSGGSVGQPQHF. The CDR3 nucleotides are TGCGCCAGCAGCTTGAGCGGGGGGTCAGTGGGACAGCCCCAGCATTTT.